Listed here are 25 T cell receptor beta chains from one sample, sequenced in a study of immune evolution from preneoplasia to lung adenocarcinoma. TCRdb's copy holds only in-frame clones and misses some; the assay was immunoSEQ multiplex PCR. The table records several thousand clones, about 80% of them present only once. The sample comprised FFPE lung adenocarcinoma in situ tissue. Receptors were obtained from a person aged 60-80 years with lung adenocarcinoma.

The rearrangement joins TRBV6-5 to TRBJ2-2; weak D call: TRBD1 (5 bases). The length of the CDR3 is 15 residues. Trimming shortened V by 0 bases and J by 3 bases, and 8 bases separated the two germline ends. Germline-derived CDR1 and CDR2 are MNHEY and SVGAGI. In DNA form, the CDR3 reads TGTGCCAGCAGTTACTCGCGCAGGGACACCGGGGAGCTGTTTTTT. Translated, it gives CASSYSRRDTGELFF.

This chain connects TRBV2 to TRBJ1-1; D call uncertain. V lost 7 bases and J 0 bases, leaving 9 bases between the germline ends. Germline values: CDR1 SNHLY, CDR2 FYNNEI. The CDR3 is 13 residues long. Written as DNA, the CDR3 is TGTGCCAGCAAAGGTCCATTGAACACTGAAGCTTTCTTT. Its translation: CASKGPLNTEAFF.

V gene TRBV6-1 combines with J gene TRBJ2-1; TRBD2 matches 11 bases. The V and J ends lost 6 bases and 8 bases, in that order; junction bases with no gene match: 9. Germline V gene data show CDR1 as MNHNS and CDR2 as SASEGT. The CDR3 has 15 amino acids. This CDR3 reads CASRFTSGGFYEQFF. The CDR3 coding sequence is TGTGCCAGCAGGTTTACTAGCGGGGGTTTCTATGAGCAGTTCTTC.

This clone ranks as medium-sized (0.01 to 0.1%). The rearrangement uses TRBV28 and TRBJ2-7; D not certain. This CDR3 contains 13 residues. From germline, CDR1 is MDHEN and CDR2 SYDVKM. Trimming cost V 5 bases and J 1 base, with 9 bases left between them. The CDR3 DNA follows: TGTGCCAGCAGTGCAACACCGTCCTACGAGCAGTACTTC. Translating gives CASSATPSYEQYF.

J is TRBJ1-2 and V is TRBV2; no firm D call. This CDR3 spans 13 amino acids. Trimming removed 5 bases at V and 0 bases at J, with 7 bases between. Germline values: CDR1 SNHLY, CDR2 FYNNEI. The CDR3 region is CASSFWANYGYTF. The CDR3 nucleotides are TGTGCCAGCAGTTTTTGGGCTAACTATGGCTACACCTTC.

The chain carries TRBV6-6 and TRBJ1-1; D is uncertain. V lost 3 bases and J lost 7, with 9 bases in between. The germline CDR1 and CDR2 sequences are MNHNY and SVGAGI (reference sequence). CDR3 size: 12 residues. CDR3 sequence reads: CASSYVGSEAFF. DNA for the CDR3: TGTGCCAGCAGTTATGTCGGAAGTGAAGCTTTCTTT.

The genes are TRBV9 and TRBJ2-7; the D gene is possibly TRBD2 (6 bases). The V and J ends lost 3 bases and 6 bases respectively, with 13 bases between them. The CDR3 covers 13 residues. CDR1 is SGDLS, CDR2 YYNGEE, per germline. This CDR3 is CASSAGYGGEQYF. The CDR3 DNA follows: TGTGCCAGCAGCGCCGGGTACGGGGGCGAGCAGTACTTC.

The chain employs TRBV14 and TRBJ2-1; D may be TRBD2 (6 bases). Germline CDR1 and CDR2: SGHDN and FVKESK. V lost 0 bases, J lost 2 bases, and 11 bases lay in between. The CDR3 contains 16 residues. The chain's CDR3 is CASSQDYGGTYNEQFF. CDR3 in DNA: TGTGCCAGCAGCCAAGATTATGGGGGGACCTACAATGAGCAGTTCTTC. Combining the CDR3 with reference TRBV14 and TRBJ2-1 gives the whole variable domain EAGVTQFPSHSVIEKGQTVTLRCDPISGHDNLYWYRRVMGKEIKFLLHFVKESKQDESGMPNNRFLAERTGGTYSTLKVQPAELEDSGVYFCASSQDYGGTYNEQFFGPGTRLTVL.

This clone is a singleton in its sample. The CDR3 nucleotides are TGTGCCTGGAGCGTTGGGAAGGGAAACACCATATATTTT. The encoded protein is CAWSVGKGNTIYF. The rearrangement links TRBV30 to TRBJ1-3; D remains ambiguous. The germline V gene encodes CDR1 GTSNPN and CDR2 SVGIG (reference sequence). The CDR3 length is 13 residues. V lost 3 bases and J lost 4, with 10 bases in between.

The chain links TRBV7-8 to TRBJ2-7; no clear D. CDR3 length: 16 amino acids. Deletions cut 3 bases from V and 2 bases from J, with 17 bases between. CDR1 and CDR2 (germline): SGHVS, FQNEAQ. CDR3 region: CASSFYASFGPYEQYF. CDR3 sequence (DNA): TGTGCCAGCAGCTTCTACGCCTCCTTTGGCCCCTACGAGCAGTACTTC. Drawing the rest from reference TRBV7-8 and TRBJ2-7, the complete variable domain is GAGVSQSPRYKVAKRGQDVALRCDPISGHVSLFWYQQALGQGPEFLTYFQNEAQLDKSGLPSDRFFAERPEGSVSTLKIQRTQQEDSAVYLCASSFYASFGPYEQYFGPGTRLTVT.

The V and J genes are TRBV10-3 and TRBJ1-1; 7 nucleotides agree with TRBD1. Germline CDR1 is ENHRY and CDR2 is SYGVKD. This CDR3 is built from 14 residues. V shed 6 bases and J 3 bases; nucleotides not matched to a gene: 7. The CDR3 coding sequence is TGTGCCATCAGCCAACAGGGGAAGGACACTGAAGCTTTCTTT. Translation gives CAISQQGKDTEAFF.

This clone was detected once. The V call is TRBV7-8, the J call TRBJ1-4, with D possibly TRBD1 on 5 matching bases. This CDR3 has 14 residues. The V and J ends lost 3 bases and 6 bases respectively, with 11 bases between them. Germline-derived CDR1 and CDR2 are SGHVS and FQNEAQ. In DNA, the CDR3 is TGTGCCAGCAGCTTTGGGCAGGGCGATGAAAAACTGTTTTTT. It yields the protein CASSFGQGDEKLFF. Full variable domain (outside the CDR3, taken from reference TRBV7-8 and TRBJ1-4): GAGVSQSPRYKVAKRGQDVALRCDPISGHVSLFWYQQALGQGPEFLTYFQNEAQLDKSGLPSDRFFAERPEGSVSTLKIQRTQQEDSAVYLCASSFGQGDEKLFFGSGTQLSVL.

This chain uses TRBV27 with TRBJ2-6; no definite D call. CDR3 length equals 15 residues. The ends were cut back, 4 bases at V and 0 bases at J, with 7 bases in the middle. CDR1 is MNHEY, CDR2 SMNVEV, per germline (reference sequence). The CDR3 loop is CASSWSGSGANVLTF. The CDR3, as DNA: TGTGCCAGCAGTTGGAGTGGCTCTGGGGCCAACGTCCTGACTTTC.

This clone has only one observation. The CDR3 DNA follows: TGTGCCAGCAGCCAAGAGTCCGGCACAGATACGCAGTATTTT. It translates to CASSQESGTDTQYF. The chain combines TRBV4-2 with TRBJ2-3; D remains ambiguous. CDR3 length: 14 residues. The germline V gene has CDR1 LGHNA and CDR2 YNFKEQ. Deletions cut 0 bases from V and 1 base from J, with 5 bases between.

The chain is built from TRBV4-3 and TRBJ2-3, with TRBD1 as a possible D gene (6 bases). The V and J ends lost 3 bases and 2 bases respectively, with 6 bases between them. The CDR3 totals 13 residues. CDR1 is LGHNA and CDR2 is YSLEER in the germline V gene. The CDR3 bases are TGCGCCAGCAGCCAGGGGGCCACAGATACGCAGTATTTT. Translating gives CASSQGATDTQYF.

The chain links TRBV7-8 to TRBJ2-5, with D perhaps matching TRBD2 (6 bases). Trimming pared 5 bases from V and 5 bases from J, leaving 18 bases between. From germline, CDR1 is SGHVS and CDR2 FQNEAQ. The length of the CDR3 is 15 residues. As DNA, the CDR3 is TGTGCCAGCAGCAACCTAGTAGCGGCGGGGGAGACCCAGTACTTC. Protein: CASSNLVAAGETQYF.

The genes are TRBV19 and TRBJ1-2, with D possibly matching TRBD1 (6 bases). Germline assignment: CDR1 LNHDA and CDR2 SQIVND (reference sequence). Trimming took 3 bases from V and 8 from J, leaving 7 bases between them. This CDR3 region has 11 residues. DNA for the CDR3: TGTGCCAGTAGTATGGGGGGCGGCTACACCTTC. It codes for CASSMGGGYTF.

CDR3 sequence reads: CASSTGTAPSSPLHF. The DNA for the CDR3 is TGTGCCAGCAGCACCGGGACAGCACCAAGTTCACCCCTCCACTTT. This chain connects TRBV21-1 to TRBJ1-6; TRBD1 is taken as the D call from the table, unchecked against the DNA. TRBV21-1 is assigned pseudogene status. The CDR3 runs 15 residues.

J is TRBJ2-3 and V is TRBV7-8; 10 bases fit TRBD2. Per the germline V gene, CDR1 is SGHVS and CDR2 is FQNEAQ. This CDR3 has 15 residues. V lost 5 bases, J lost 3 bases, and 5 bases stayed unmatched. CDR3 sequence reads: CASSPSGGATDTQYF. In DNA form, the CDR3 reads TGTGCCAGCAGCCCAAGCGGGGGGGCGACAGATACGCAGTATTTT.

The CDR3 DNA sequence: TGCGCCAGCAGCTTGGGGCCCAGGGGGTATAATGAAAAACTGTTTTTT. This translates into CASSLGPRGYNEKLFF. The chain is built from TRBV5-1 and TRBJ1-4; TRBD1 agrees at 7 bases. The CDR3 sequence is 16 residues long. Germline assignment: CDR1 SGHRS and CDR2 YFSETQ. Losses at the gene ends were 0 bases for V and 4 bases for J; bases not matched to a gene: 6.

The CDR3 loop is CASSLVPPQGRAGTDNSPLHF. Here the CDR3 DNA reads TGCGCCAGCAGCTTGGTTCCACCCCAGGGTCGGGCCGGGACAGATAATTCACCCCTCCACTTT. J is TRBJ1-6 and V is TRBV5-1, with 7 bases fitting TRBD1. The germline V gene has CDR1 SGHRS and CDR2 YFSETQ. The CDR3 sequence is 21 residues long. Trimming removed 0 bases from V and 5 bases from J; junction bases left unmatched: 20.

V is TRBV7-8 and J is TRBJ1-2; perhaps TRBD1 as D (5 bases). CDR3 length: 14 amino acids. V lost 2 bases to trimming and J lost 4 bases, with 11 bases between them. CDR1 and CDR2 from the germline V gene are SGHVS and FQNEAQ. The CDR3 spells CASSLRGLSYGYTF. CDR3 DNA: TGTGCCAGCAGCTTAAGGGGTCTTTCCTATGGCTACACCTTC.

V gene TRBV11-3 combines with J gene TRBJ2-5; D is possibly TRBD1 or TRBD2 (5 bases each). The germline gives CDR1 SGHNT, CDR2 YENEEA. The CDR3 has 15 residues. V dropped 1 base and J dropped 2 bases, with 11 bases sitting between them. The CDR3 DNA reads as TGTGCCAGCAGCTTAGGGGGCAGGGAGCAAGAGACCCAGTACTTC. Encoded protein: CASSLGGREQETQYF.

The chain uses TRBV6-5 and TRBJ2-2; 7 bases match TRBD1. After removal of 6 bases from V and 4 bases from J, the junction contained 5 bases not matched to a gene. The CDR3 sequence is 14 residues long. CDR1 and CDR2 from the germline V gene are MNHEY and SVGAGI. CDR3 loop: CASRPSGGTGELFF. The CDR3 bases are TGTGCCAGCAGGCCGTCAGGGGGCACCGGGGAGCTGTTTTTT.

The chain is built from TRBV11-2 and TRBJ2-7; 8 bases line up with TRBD2. The CDR3 contains 14 residues. The germline CDR1 and CDR2 sequences are SGHAT and FQNNGV. V lost 5 bases, J lost 9 bases, and 12 bases stayed unmatched. The CDR3 DNA reads TGTGCCAGCAGCCTTCGGATTCCGGCGGGGGGGCAGTACTTC. Its protein is CASSLRIPAGGQYF.